This TCR beta chain emerged from a study of a mutant IDH1 vaccine in newly diagnosed glioma. The count of this clone is one. Its antigen is currently unknown. Produced via immunoSEQ multiplex PCR; TCRdb's table is partial and in-frame only. The sample includes under 85,000 clones, 75% to 90% of them seen just once. Time point given: week 23, last vaccination. Each dose of the vaccine consisted of 300 ug of mutant IDH1 20-mer peptide, with topical imiquimod. Every donor had a new WHO grade 3 or 4 astrocytoma that was IDH1-mutant, with loss of nuclear ATRX. This receptor was taken from a woman aged 50 to 60 with glioma. The specimen was PBMCs, collected from a glioma patient whose treatment included an IDH1 peptide vaccine.

This chain's CDR3 is CASSQTGGRETQYF. For the CDR3, the DNA is TGTGCCAGCAGCCAAACAGGGGGCAGGGAGACCCAGTACTTC. V and J are TRBV14 and TRBJ2-5; 9 nucleotides match TRBD1. The CDR3 contains 14 residues. V was clipped by 2 bases and J by 5 bases; unmatched bases: 3. Germline loops: CDR1 SGHDN, CDR2 FVKESK.